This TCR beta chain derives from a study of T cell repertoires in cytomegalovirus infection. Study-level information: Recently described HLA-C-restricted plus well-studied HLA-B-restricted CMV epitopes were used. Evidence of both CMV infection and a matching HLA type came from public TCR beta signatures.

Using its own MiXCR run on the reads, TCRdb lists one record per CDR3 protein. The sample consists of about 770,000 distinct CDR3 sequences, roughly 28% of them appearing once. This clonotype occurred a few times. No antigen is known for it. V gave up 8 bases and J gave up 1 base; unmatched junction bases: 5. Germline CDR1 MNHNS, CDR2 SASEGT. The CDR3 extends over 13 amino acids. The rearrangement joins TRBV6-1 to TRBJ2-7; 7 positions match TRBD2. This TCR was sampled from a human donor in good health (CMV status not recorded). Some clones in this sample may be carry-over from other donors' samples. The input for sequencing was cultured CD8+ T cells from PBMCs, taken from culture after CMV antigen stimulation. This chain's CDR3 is CASVGLESYEQYF. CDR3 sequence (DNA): TGTGCCAGCGTAGGACTAGAGTCCTACGAGCAGTACTTC.